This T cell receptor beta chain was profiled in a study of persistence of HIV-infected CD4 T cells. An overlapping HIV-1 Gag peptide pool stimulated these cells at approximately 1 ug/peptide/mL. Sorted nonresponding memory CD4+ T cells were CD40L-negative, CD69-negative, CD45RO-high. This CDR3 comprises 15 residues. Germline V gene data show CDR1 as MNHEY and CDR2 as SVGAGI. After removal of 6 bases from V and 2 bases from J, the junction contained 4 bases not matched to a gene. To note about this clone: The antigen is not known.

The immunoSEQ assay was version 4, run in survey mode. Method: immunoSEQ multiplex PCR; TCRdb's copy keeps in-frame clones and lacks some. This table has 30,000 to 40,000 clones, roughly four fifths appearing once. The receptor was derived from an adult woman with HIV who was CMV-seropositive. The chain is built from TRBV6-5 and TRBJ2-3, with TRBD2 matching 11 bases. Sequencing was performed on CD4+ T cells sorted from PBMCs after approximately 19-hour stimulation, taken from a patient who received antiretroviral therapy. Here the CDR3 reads CASRGLADLTDTQYF. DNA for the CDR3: TGTGCCAGCAGGGGACTAGCGGATCTCACAGATACGCAGTATTTT.